The 8 T cell receptor beta chains listed next were all sequenced from one sample in a study of human T cells and chemical hapten exposure (dated by TCRdb to about 2021). Receptor libraries were prepared by RACE. The run used a NextSeq 500. TCRdb cleaned the public reads at Q25 with fastp, built clones with MiXCR and kept in-frame beta chains. Rows are unified per CDR3 protein, each entry keeping the most common DNA and genes. Here the sample has fewer than 100,000 distinct CDR3 sequences; around an eighth occur a single time. The ten largest clones represent approximately 2.1% of the sample. Per the publication, the time point label means: patch test 1, 2 weeks after DPC sensitization. The sample's treatment or condition, from its label and the paper: therapeutic diphenylcyclopropenone sensitization with weekly scalp DPC. The sample here was whole blood, taken in connection with sensitization to the hapten diphenylcyclopropenone (DPC). Receptors originate from a woman between 40 and 55 years old with alopecia areata. Some clones in this sample may be carry-over from other donors' samples.

The sample holds many counts of this clonotype. The CDR3 coding sequence is TGTGCCAGCAGTTACTCGAAGGGACAAGGATTTTATGGCTACACCTTC. This sequence encodes CASSYSKGQGFYGYTF. V is TRBV6-2 or TRBV6-3 and J is TRBJ1-2; a weak D match, TRBD1 (6 bases). Trimming took 0 bases from V and 5 from J, leaving 16 bases between them. The germline V gene has CDR1 MNHEY and CDR2 SVGEGT. The CDR3 sequence is 16 residues long.

This clonotype was counted a few times. The chain joins TRBV28 to TRBJ2-4, with TRBD1 identical over 9 bases. This CDR3 is 14 amino acids long. Unmatched junction bases numbered 2, after V lost 6 bases and J lost 2 bases. Germline V gene data show CDR1 as MDHEN and CDR2 as SYDVKM. As DNA, the CDR3 is TGTGCCAGCAGGGACAGGGGTTCCAAAAACATTCAGTACTTC. Its protein is CASRDRGSKNIQYF.

The chain's CDR3 is CASSTPLAGDTQYF. The CDR3 DNA reads TGTGCCAGCAGCACACCTCTAGCGGGAGATACGCAGTATTTT. The chain employs TRBV7-3 and TRBJ2-3; 8 bases are shared with TRBD2. Germline trimming cut 5 bases from V and 5 bases from J; bases unmatched to any gene: 6. CDR3 size: 14 residues. Germline-derived CDR1 and CDR2 are SGHTA and FQGTGA.

In this sample, this clonotype turned up many times. The chain joins TRBV12-3 or TRBV12-4 to TRBJ2-3, with TRBD2 matching 7 bases. The CDR3 spans 14 residues. Losses at the gene ends were 3 bases for V and 4 bases for J; bases not matched to a gene: 4. CDR3 region: CASSFVAGADTQYF. The DNA for the CDR3 is TGTGCCAGCAGTTTCGTTGCGGGGGCAGATACGCAGTATTTT.

V gene TRBV11-1 combines with J gene TRBJ2-5; 7 bases are a match to TRBD2. V lost 8 bases, J lost 12 bases, and 9 bases stayed unmatched. Germline values: CDR1 SGHAT, CDR2 FQDESV (reference sequence). CDR3 size: 11 residues. The DNA of the CDR3 is TGTGCCAGCCGCCAAGCGGGACCTAAGTACTTC. Its translation: CASRQAGPKYF.

This clonotype was recorded a few times. The chain has TRBV10-3 and TRBJ2-7, with D maybe TRBD1 (6 bases). Looked up from germline, CDR1 is ENHRY and CDR2 is SYGVKD. Trimming took 10 bases from V and 6 from J, leaving 19 bases between them. The CDR3 length is 13 residues. The CDR3 sequence is CATHGETGAEQYF. CDR3 DNA: TGTGCCACCCACGGAGAGACAGGCGCCGAGCAGTACTTC.

This clonotype was seen at least ten times. J is TRBJ1-1 and V is TRBV27, with a tentative D call TRBD1 (6 bases). CDR1 and CDR2 (germline): MNHEY, SMNVEV (reference sequence). With 3 bases removed from V and 1 base from J, the gap between germline ends came to 12 bases. The CDR3 extends over 15 amino acids. CDR3 region: CASSFGGHRNTEAFF. As DNA, the CDR3 is TGTGCCAGCAGTTTCGGGGGACACCGGAACACTGAAGCTTTCTTT.

This clonotype was counted between two and nine times. The chain employs TRBV27 and TRBJ2-7; D may correspond to TRBD1 or TRBD2 (5 bases each). The CDR3 covers 12 residues. Looked up from germline, CDR1 is MNHEY and CDR2 is SMNVEV (reference sequence). The ends were cut back, 5 bases at V and 6 bases at J, with 11 bases in the middle. In nucleotides, the CDR3 is TGTGCCAGCAGTGACGGGGCGGGCGAGCAGTACTTC. Amino acid sequence: CASSDGAGEQYF.